This T cell receptor (beta chain) was profiled in a study of CD8 T cells in ankylosing spondylitis. General study results and limits: Blood from ankylosing spondylitis patients appeared to carry a characteristic roughly 8-variant TCR beta motif.

There are 14 residues in the CDR3. Trimming shortened V by 1 base and J by 5 bases, and 12 bases separated the two germline ends. CDR1 is SQVTM, CDR2 ANQGSEA, per germline. There are many counts of this clonotype. Its antigen is not identified. The TCR beta libraries were generated through quantitative 5'-RACE incorporating molecular barcodes. TCRdb reanalysed the 5' RACE reads using MiXCR and keeps one entry per CDR3 protein. The table has 160,000 or so distinct CDR3 sequences, roughly 10% seen once. This clonotype originated in a female donor with ankylosing spondylitis or in good health (not recorded which). The V gene is TRBV29-1, the J gene TRBJ1-5, with D hard to call. Sequenced: blood, either unsorted or a sorted T cell fraction (not recorded which). CDR3 sequence reads: CSVEGWPQHQPQHF. The CDR3 DNA reads TGCAGCGTTGAAGGGTGGCCCCAACATCAGCCCCAGCATTTT.